Below are 9 T cell receptor beta chains sequenced from a single sample in a study of a mutant IDH1 vaccine in newly diagnosed glioma (dated by TCRdb to the early 2020s). Per the publication, the time point label means: week 35, safety follow-up. Each vaccine dose was 300 ug of a 20-mer mutant IDH1 peptide in Montanide, given subcutaneously with topical imiquimod. Receptor amplification or capture employed the immunoSEQ multiplex PCR assay. What TCRdb holds here is the immuneACCESS table cut down to in-frame rearrangements. Part of the clones is not present; checked against another copy, under half of the missing clones reflect an unresolved V gene, and the others are unexplained. The sample includes 40,000 to 60,000 clones, with approximately 79% observed a single time. Around 6.7% of the sample is taken by the ten largest. These receptors have no known antigen. The source material was PBMCs, sampled from a glioma patient whose treatment included an IDH1 peptide vaccine. The receptors shown here come from a man between 35 and 55 years old with glioma.

On this clone itself: This may arise from a read error, as a much more abundant clone is one base away. The chain combines TRBV5-6 with TRBJ2-3; D unresolved. Germline assignment: CDR1 SGHDT and CDR2 YYEEEE. This CDR3 has 13 residues. Trimming removed 0 bases at V and 4 bases at J, with 6 bases between. The CDR3 bases are TGTGCCAGCAGCTTGGAGGCGGCAGATACGCAGTATTTT. Translation: CASSLEAADTQYF.

The chain employs TRBV15 and TRBJ2-5, with 8 bases fitting TRBD2. The V and J ends lost 3 bases and 5 bases, in that order; junction bases with no gene match: 5. Germline V gives CDR1 LNHNV, CDR2 YYDKDF (reference sequence). This CDR3 is 14 amino acids long. The CDR3 sequence: CATSSSGAWETQYF. CDR3 coding DNA: TGTGCCACCAGCAGTAGCGGGGCTTGGGAGACCCAGTACTTC.

This chain uses TRBV5-1 with TRBJ2-2; the D is unclear. Trimming pared 0 bases from V and 3 bases from J, leaving 6 bases between. Per germline, CDR1 SGHRS and CDR2 YFSETQ. This CDR3 contains 14 residues. CDR3 bases: TGCGCCAGCAGCTTGGCCGGGTACACCGGGGAGCTGTTTTTT. Translation: CASSLAGYTGELFF.

The V call is TRBV1, the J call TRBJ2-2; no check of the table's D call, TRBD2, against the DNA was made. TRBV1 is a known pseudogene. The CDR3 sequence is 14 residues long. For the CDR3, the DNA is TGCACCAGCAGCCCGGGAATGGGCACCGGGGAGCTGTTTTTT. Amino acid sequence: CTSSPGMGTGELFF.

In its sample, this clone was seen once. The chain employs TRBV19 and TRBJ2-6, with no clear D. The CDR3 runs 16 residues. CDR1 and CDR2 (germline): LNHDA, SQIVND (reference sequence). The germline V and J ends were trimmed by 7 bases and 0 bases, with 13 bases remaining between them. CDR3 nucleotide sequence: TGTGCCAGTAAGGGATCAGGCCACTCTGGGGCCAACGTCCTGACTTTC. Encoded protein: CASKGSGHSGANVLTF.

There are a few counts of this clone. The rearrangement joins TRBV27 to TRBJ2-2; D is unresolved. This CDR3 contains 14 residues. The V gene's germline CDR1 is MNHEY and CDR2 SMNVEV (reference sequence). Trimming stripped 3 bases from V and 2 bases from J, with 7 bases between. The CDR3 nucleotides read TGTGCCAGCAGTTTGCGGCACAACACCGGGGAGCTGTTTTTT. Amino acid sequence: CASSLRHNTGELFF.

The V call is TRBV4-1, the J call TRBJ1-2; tentative D call: TRBD1 (5 bases). Trimming removed 0 bases from V and 2 bases from J, with 16 bases in between. CDR1 and CDR2 (germline): MGHRA, YSYEKL. This CDR3 has 17 residues. CDR3 in DNA: TGCGCCAGCAGCCAAGAGGCGACAGCTTTGCTAAACTATGGCTACACCTTC. Its translation: CASSQEATALLNYGYTF.

This rearrangement joins TRBV21-1 to TRBJ2-5. TRBV21-1 is a listed pseudogene. The CDR3 length is 12 residues. The CDR3 is CASSSSHETQYF. The CDR3 DNA follows: TGTGCCAGCAGCTCCTCTCACGAGACCCAGTACTTC.

A few counts support this clone. J is TRBJ2-5 and V is TRBV18, with 8 nucleotides matching TRBD1. The CDR3 runs 16 residues. Trimming cost V 4 bases and J 1 base; bases outside gene matches: 8. The germline V gene encodes CDR1 KGHSH and CDR2 LQKENI. CDR3 in DNA: TGTGCCAGCTCACGCTCCCCGGACAGGGTCCAAGAGACCCAGTACTTC. Translation: CASSRSPDRVQETQYF.